This passage covers 28 T cell receptor beta chains from one sample sequenced in a study of blood T cell repertoires in COVID-19. Data came from immunoSEQ multiplex PCR; TCRdb stores just in-frame clones and leaves some out. This sample has roughly 150,000 clones, with around 80% found just once. The sample consisted of peripheral blood. These receptors originate from a woman aged 50 to 60 in a cohort sampled during active or convalescent COVID-19.

This chain links TRBV3-1 (or the pseudogene TRBV3-2) with TRBJ2-7; D is uncertain. The CDR3 loop spans 12 amino acids. V was cut by 2 bases and J by 5 bases, with 7 bases left in between. CDR1 and CDR2 (germline): LGHDT, YNNKEL (reference sequence). The CDR3 sequence is CASSQRAHEQYF. In nucleotides, the CDR3 is TGTGCCAGCAGCCAAAGAGCCCACGAGCAGTACTTC.

J is TRBJ1-1 and V is TRBV2; 9 positions match TRBD1. Germline V gene data show CDR1 as SNHLY and CDR2 as FYNNEI. V dropped 8 bases and J dropped 5; count of bases not matched to a gene: 6. CDR3 length: 13 amino acids. CDR3 bases: TGTGCCAGCGGAGGACAGGGGCGGACTGAAGCTTTCTTT. Encoded protein: CASGGQGRTEAFF.

This rearrangement joins TRBV7-9 to TRBJ2-7; the match to TRBD1 covers 9 bases. This CDR3 region has 15 residues. V dropped 3 bases and J dropped 3; count of bases not matched to a gene: 6. The germline CDR1 and CDR2 sequences are SEHNR and FQNEAQ (reference sequence). The CDR3 loop is CASSFRGQGNYEQYF. Written as DNA, the CDR3 is TGTGCCAGCAGCTTTAGGGGACAGGGCAACTACGAGCAGTACTTC. Variable domain in full (rest from reference TRBV7-9 and TRBJ2-7): DTGVSQNPRHKITKRGQNVTFRCDPISEHNRLYWYRQTLGQGPEFLTYFQNEAQLEKSRLLSDRFSAERPKGSFSTLEIQRTEQGDSAMYLCASSFRGQGNYEQYFGPGTRLTVT.

This clone was picked up a small number of times. The CDR3 DNA follows: TGCAGCGTGGCCTCCGGGACAGGGGCTAAGACCCAGTACTTC. Protein sequence: CSVASGTGAKTQYF. The rearrangement uses TRBV29-1 and TRBJ2-5, with 10 positions matching TRBD1. After removal of 6 bases from V and 6 bases from J, the junction contained 10 bases not matched to a gene. The V gene's germline CDR1 is SQVTM and CDR2 ANQGSEA. The length of the CDR3 is 14 residues.

V usage is TRBV5-1 and J usage is TRBJ2-5, with 9 bases identical to TRBD2. Germline-derived CDR1 and CDR2 are SGHRS and YFSETQ. This CDR3 has 16 amino acids. J lost 6 bases, V lost 4 bases, and 13 bases had no gene match. DNA for the CDR3: TGCGCCAGCAGCCTGCTCACCGGGACTAGCAAACAGACCCAGTACTTC. Its translation is CASSLLTGTSKQTQYF.

The genes are TRBV12-3 or TRBV12-4 and TRBJ1-2; tentative D call: TRBD1 (5 bases). The CDR3 is 12 amino acids. V was clipped by 6 bases and J by 7 bases, with 12 bases between them. Written as DNA, the CDR3 is TGTGCCAGCAGCCCAAGACAGTTTGGCTACACCTTC. It encodes CASSPRQFGYTF.

This clone appeared a few times. The chain carries TRBV2 and TRBJ1-6; D is unresolved. The CDR3 runs to 12 residues. Deletions cut 3 bases from V and 13 bases from J, with 10 bases between. CDR1 is SNHLY and CDR2 is FYNNEI in the germline V gene. CDR3 region: CASSDSPRPLHF. CDR3 in DNA: TGTGCCAGCAGTGATAGCCCGCGTCCCCTCCACTTT.

The rearrangement links TRBV15 to TRBJ1-1; 7 bases fit TRBD1. The CDR3 loop spans 17 amino acids. Losses at the gene ends were 1 base for V and 4 bases for J; bases not matched to a gene: 12. Germline CDR1 reads LNHNV; CDR2 reads YYDKDF (reference sequence). CDR3 bases: TGTGCCACCAGCAGAGGCCAGGGGGGCCCCTTGGCCACTGAAGCTTTCTTT. Translated: CATSRGQGGPLATEAFF.

The V and J genes are TRBV19 and TRBJ1-2; no reliable D call. Germline values: CDR1 LNHDA, CDR2 SQIVND (reference sequence). Trimming left V 4 bases short and J 12 bases short, with 15 bases between. This CDR3 is built from 12 residues. DNA of the CDR3: TGTGCCAGTAGTACTTACGTCGGGTTTAACACCTTC. Residues: CASSTYVGFNTF.

This clone has just one count. The chain is built from TRBV27 and TRBJ2-1; 14 nucleotides line up with TRBD2. This CDR3 has 16 amino acids. CDR1 and CDR2 from the germline V gene are MNHEY and SMNVEV (reference sequence). Unmatched junction bases numbered 6, after V lost 6 bases and J lost 5 bases. The CDR3 protein is CASSRQGLAGDNEQFF. Written as DNA, the CDR3 is TGTGCCAGCAGCCGCCAGGGACTAGCGGGGGACAATGAGCAGTTCTTC.

The rearrangement links TRBV19 to TRBJ1-5, with D possibly TRBD1 on 6 matching bases. Germline V gene data show CDR1 as LNHDA and CDR2 as SQIVND (reference sequence). V was pared by 6 bases and J by 2 bases, with 14 bases between. This CDR3 is 15 amino acids long. CDR3 residues: CASSDQGQGNQPQHF. Here the CDR3 DNA reads TGTGCCAGTAGCGACCAGGGACAAGGCAATCAGCCCCAGCATTTT.

This rearrangement joins TRBV5-1 to TRBJ2-7; TRBD1 agrees at 11 bases. V lost 6 bases and J lost 1; bases outside the gene matches: 3. CDR1 is SGHRS, CDR2 YFSETQ, per germline. The CDR3 contains 14 residues. The CDR3 DNA reads TGCGCCAGCAAGGGACAGGGGGGTTCCTACGAGCAGTACTTC. Residues: CASKGQGGSYEQYF.

This chain joins TRBV2 and TRBJ1-5; the D is unclear. Trimming took 1 base from V and 7 from J, leaving 8 bases between them. CDR1 and CDR2 from the germline V gene are SNHLY and FYNNEI. This CDR3 is 13 amino acids long. The CDR3 sequence is CASSEEVAQPQHF. CDR3 sequence (DNA): TGTGCCAGCAGTGAAGAGGTAGCACAGCCCCAGCATTTT.

The J gene is TRBJ2-2, the V gene TRBV7-3, with D perhaps TRBD1 (6 bases). Germline CDR1 is SGHTA and CDR2 is FQGTGA. This CDR3 is built from 15 residues. V was pared by 1 base and J by 4 bases, with 10 bases between. CDR3 sequence (DNA): TGTGCCAGCAGCTTAAAGGGGGATGGCACCGGGGAGCTGTTTTTT. Translating it yields CASSLKGDGTGELFF. Together with reference TRBV7-3 and TRBJ2-2, the CDR3 gives the full variable domain: GAGVSQTPSNKVTEKGKYVELRCDPISGHTALYWYRQSLGQGPEFLIYFQGTGAADDSGLPNDRFFAVRPEGSVSTLKIQRTERGDSAVYLCASSLKGDGTGELFFGEGSRLTVL.

The sample holds one count of this clone. This chain connects TRBV28 to TRBJ1-3; possible D gene TRBD1, 6 bases. Trimming cost V 8 bases and J 0 bases, with 11 bases left between them. The length of the CDR3 is 14 residues. Germline-derived CDR1 and CDR2 are MDHEN and SYDVKM. CDR3 protein: CASLQGGSGNTIYF. The CDR3, as DNA: TGTGCCAGCCTACAGGGCGGCTCTGGAAACACCATATATTTT.

The chain recombines TRBV15 with TRBJ2-2; perhaps TRBD2 as D (5 bases). Germline CDR1 LNHNV, CDR2 YYDKDF (reference sequence). V dropped 4 bases and J dropped 4 bases, with 7 bases sitting between them. This CDR3 comprises 13 residues. The CDR3 DNA sequence: TGTGCCACCAGCATACGGGGCACCGGGGAGCTGTTTTTT. It yields the protein CATSIRGTGELFF.

This chain connects TRBV7-2 to TRBJ2-5; D is perhaps TRBD2 (6 bases). Trimming cost V 6 bases and J 2 bases, with 10 bases left between them. CDR3 length: 13 amino acids. From germline, CDR1 is SGHTA and CDR2 FQGNSA. CDR3 residues: CASRGGPQETQYF. CDR3 DNA sequence: TGTGCCAGCAGGGGGGGACCACAAGAGACCCAGTACTTC.

This chain links TRBV3-1 (or the pseudogene TRBV3-2) with TRBJ1-2; TRBD1 is a possible D gene (5 bases). CDR1 LGHDT and CDR2 YNNKEL come from the germline V gene (reference sequence). The V end was cut by 0 bases, the J end by 8 bases, with 13 bases between. This CDR3 is 14 amino acids long. The CDR3 coding sequence is TGTGCCAGCAGCCAAGATTTTCTAGGGGTCGGCTACACCTTC. Translating gives CASSQDFLGVGYTF.

This rearrangement joins TRBV7-8 to TRBJ1-6, with D perhaps TRBD1 (5 bases). Between the trimmed V and J ends, which lost 6 bases and 9 bases, there was a span of 18 bases. The germline CDR1 and CDR2 sequences are SGHVS and FQNEAQ. The CDR3 runs 15 residues. DNA for the CDR3: TGTGCCAGCAGAGAAGGGACTTCGTGGGGTTCACCCCTCCACTTT. It yields the protein CASREGTSWGSPLHF.

The chain has TRBV7-9 and TRBJ2-1, with a tentative D call TRBD1 (5 bases). The length of the CDR3 is 17 residues. Germline-derived CDR1 and CDR2 are SEHNR and FQNEAQ (reference sequence). V was clipped by 5 bases and J by 2 bases, with 19 bases between them. The CDR3 protein is CASSRALRTLTYNEQFF. The CDR3 DNA reads as TGTGCCAGCAGCCGAGCCCTCCGGACACTTACCTACAATGAGCAGTTCTTC.

The V call is TRBV2, the J call TRBJ1-2, with 8 bases that match TRBD1. The CDR3 is made up of 14 amino acids. Germline CDR1 SNHLY, CDR2 FYNNEI. The junction had 5 bases not matched to a gene; V was cut back by 6 bases and J by 2 bases. In nucleotides, the CDR3 is TGTGCCAGCAGCTTGACAGGGGCCAACTATGGCTACACCTTC. Translating gives CASSLTGANYGYTF.

The rearrangement joins TRBV19 to TRBJ2-2; D is undetermined. The CDR3 is 12 residues long. V lost 8 bases and J 8 bases, leaving 12 bases between the germline ends. Looked up from germline, CDR1 is LNHDA and CDR2 is SQIVND (reference sequence). CDR3 nucleotides: TGTGCCAGTCAGGATGTTTTTGGGGAGCTGTTTTTT. Translation gives CASQDVFGELFF. The complete variable domain, with remaining parts taken from reference TRBV19 and TRBJ2-2, reads DGGITQSPKYLFRKEGQNVTLSCEQNLNHDAMYWYRQDPGQGLRLIYYSQIVNDFQKGDIAEGYSVSREKKESFPLTVTSAQKNPTAFYLCASQDVFGELFFGEGSRLTVL.

The chain combines TRBV7-2 with TRBJ2-5, with 9 bases identical to TRBD2. CDR1 and CDR2 from the germline V gene are SGHTA and FQGNSA. With V trimmed by 6 bases and J by 5 bases, 10 bases remained unmatched. This CDR3 has 15 amino acids. DNA for the CDR3: TGTGCCAGCAGGGGATTTGGGCTAGCGGGGGAGACCCAGTACTTC. Its protein is CASRGFGLAGETQYF.

The chain joins TRBV11-2 to TRBJ1-2; weak D call: TRBD1 (6 bases). V gave up 5 bases and J gave up 8 bases, with 18 bases separating them. Germline CDR1 and CDR2: SGHAT and FQNNGV. The CDR3 extends over 14 amino acids. CDR3 in amino acids: CASSVQGPWMGYTF. CDR3 DNA: TGTGCCAGCAGCGTACAGGGTCCGTGGATGGGCTACACCTTC.

As concerns this clone: The junction and the germline gene differ at one end; a read error may be behind it. The gene calls are TRBV6-1 and TRBJ2-2, with a weak D call TRBD2 (5 bases). Per germline, CDR1 MNHNS and CDR2 SASEGT. This CDR3 is 15 amino acids long. CDR3 protein: CASSEGLENTGELFF. CDR3 DNA sequence: TGTGCCAGCAGCGAAGGACTCGAGAACACCGGGGAGCTGTTTTTT.

The chain has TRBV19 and TRBJ2-5; 14 nucleotides agree with TRBD2. The ends lost 5 bases at V and 4 bases at J; junction bases unmatched: 9. CDR1 and CDR2 (germline): LNHDA, SQIVND (reference sequence). The CDR3 runs to 17 residues. CDR3 sequence (DNA): TGTGCCAGTAGTCCACGACCCGGGACTAGCGGGGGAGAGACCCAGTACTTC. Protein: CASSPRPGTSGGETQYF.

The V call is TRBV6-5, the J call TRBJ1-2; D not resolved. The CDR3 runs 15 residues. The germline CDR1 and CDR2 sequences are MNHEY and SVGAGI. Between the trimmed V and J ends, which lost 0 bases and 8 bases, there was a span of 16 bases. The CDR3 here is CASSYSDSTSKGYTF. In nucleotides, the CDR3 is TGTGCCAGCAGTTACTCGGACTCGACATCGAAAGGCTACACCTTC.

The CDR3 here is CASSFKATYEQYF. The DNA of the CDR3 is TGTGCCAGCAGCTTTAAAGCTACCTACGAGCAGTACTTC. V usage is TRBV7-8 and J usage is TRBJ2-7; no clear D. V was shortened by 3 bases and J by 2 bases, with 8 bases between the two germline ends. Germline CDR1 is SGHVS and CDR2 is FQNEAQ. The CDR3 has 13 amino acids.